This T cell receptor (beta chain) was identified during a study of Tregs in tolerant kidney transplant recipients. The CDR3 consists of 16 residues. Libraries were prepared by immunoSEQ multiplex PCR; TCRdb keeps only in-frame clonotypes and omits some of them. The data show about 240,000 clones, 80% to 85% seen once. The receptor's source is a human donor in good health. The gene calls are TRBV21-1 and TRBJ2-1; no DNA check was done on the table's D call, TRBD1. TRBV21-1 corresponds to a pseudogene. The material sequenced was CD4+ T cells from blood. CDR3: CASSTPGQGRVDEQFF. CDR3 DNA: TGTGCCAGCAGCACGCCGGGACAGGGAAGGGTCGATGAGCAGTTCTTC.